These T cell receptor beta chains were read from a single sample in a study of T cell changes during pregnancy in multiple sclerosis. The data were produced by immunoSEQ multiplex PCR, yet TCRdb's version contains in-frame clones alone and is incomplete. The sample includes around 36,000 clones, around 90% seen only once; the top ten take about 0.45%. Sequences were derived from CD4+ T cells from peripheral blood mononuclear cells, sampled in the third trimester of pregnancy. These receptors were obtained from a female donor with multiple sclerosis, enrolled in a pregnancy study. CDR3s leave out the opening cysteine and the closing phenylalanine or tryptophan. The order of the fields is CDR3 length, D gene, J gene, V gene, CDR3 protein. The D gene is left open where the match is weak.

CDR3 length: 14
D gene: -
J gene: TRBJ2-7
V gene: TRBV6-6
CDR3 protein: ASSYTRGRGSYEQY

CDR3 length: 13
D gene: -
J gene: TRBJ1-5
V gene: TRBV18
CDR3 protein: ASSPPGMRNQPQH

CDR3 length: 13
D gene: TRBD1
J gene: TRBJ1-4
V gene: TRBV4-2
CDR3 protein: ASSRRQGEDEKLF

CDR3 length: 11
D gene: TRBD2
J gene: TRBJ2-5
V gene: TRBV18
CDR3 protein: ASSPLGGETQY

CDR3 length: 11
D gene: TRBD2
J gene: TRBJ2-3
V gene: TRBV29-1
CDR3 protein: SAGTSVPDTQY

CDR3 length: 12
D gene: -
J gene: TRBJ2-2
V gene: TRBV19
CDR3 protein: ASARSAATGELF

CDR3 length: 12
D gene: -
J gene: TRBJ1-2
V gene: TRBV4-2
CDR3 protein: ASSQESGGYGYT

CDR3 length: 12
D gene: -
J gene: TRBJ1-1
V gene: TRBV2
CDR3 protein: ASTQAQGNTEAF

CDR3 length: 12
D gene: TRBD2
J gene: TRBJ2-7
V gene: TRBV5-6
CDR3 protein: ASSFPGLAYEQY

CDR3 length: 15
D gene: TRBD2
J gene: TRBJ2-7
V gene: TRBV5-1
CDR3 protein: ASSKGLAGVFMSEQY

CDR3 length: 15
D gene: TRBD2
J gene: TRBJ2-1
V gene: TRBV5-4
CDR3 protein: ASSSGTSGPKASEQF

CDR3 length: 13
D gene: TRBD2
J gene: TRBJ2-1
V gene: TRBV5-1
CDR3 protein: ASRSSGAPYNEQF

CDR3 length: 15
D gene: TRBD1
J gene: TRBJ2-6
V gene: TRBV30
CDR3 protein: AWSVPPRQGALNVLT

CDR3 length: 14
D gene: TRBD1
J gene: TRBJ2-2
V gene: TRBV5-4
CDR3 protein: ASSLNPGGISGELF

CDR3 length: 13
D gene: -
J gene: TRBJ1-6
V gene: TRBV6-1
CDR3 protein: ASSGEVLLLLALH

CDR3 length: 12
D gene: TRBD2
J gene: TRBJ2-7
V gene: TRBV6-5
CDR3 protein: AVGLAAWSYEQY

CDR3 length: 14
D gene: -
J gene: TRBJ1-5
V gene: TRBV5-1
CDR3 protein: ASSSGYPGDNQPQH

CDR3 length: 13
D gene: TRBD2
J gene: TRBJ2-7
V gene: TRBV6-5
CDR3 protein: ASSYGAGGPYEQY

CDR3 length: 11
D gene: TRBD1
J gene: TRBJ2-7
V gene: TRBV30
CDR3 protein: AWRGQGAREQY

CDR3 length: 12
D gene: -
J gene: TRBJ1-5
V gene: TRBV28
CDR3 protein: ASSLRGYGQPQH